These 5 T cell receptor beta chains were sequenced from one sample in a study of cytomegalovirus exposure and HLA in healthy donors (TCRdb year 2017). Libraries were constructed by the immunoSEQ multiplex PCR assay. For the multiplex PCR, a mixture combining 60 forward primers for TCR Vbeta segments and 13 reverse primers for TCR Jbeta segments was used. TCRdb stores this immuneACCESS table with in-frame sequences only. Part of the clones is absent; in the studies checked, under half of the shortfall reflects unresolved V genes, and no reason is known for the rest. In this sample the table shows some 100,000 clones, roughly two thirds of which occur a single time. In total, the top ten clones hold roughly 8% of the sample. The sample comprised PBMCs. These receptors were obtained from a man between 35 and 55 years old in good health and CMV-seronegative.

The V call is TRBV19, the J call TRBJ1-4, with no clear D. The ends were cut back, 2 bases at V and 4 bases at J, with 5 bases in the middle. CDR1 is LNHDA and CDR2 is SQIVND in the germline V gene (reference sequence). The CDR3 runs 13 residues. The CDR3 spells CASSIQNNEKLFF. The DNA for the CDR3 is TGTGCCAGTAGTATACAGAATAATGAAAAACTGTTTTTT.

The rearrangement joins TRBV4-3 to TRBJ2-2; 9 bases fit TRBD1. The V segment lost 3 bases and the J segment 8 bases; nucleotides outside the gene matches: 4. CDR3 length: 14 residues. Germline V gene lookup returns CDR1 LGHNA and CDR2 YSLEER. The chain's CDR3 is CASSQQTGGGELFF. CDR3 coding DNA: TGCGCCAGCAGCCAGCAGACAGGGGGAGGGGAGCTGTTTTTT.

The chain has TRBV27 and TRBJ2-7; TRBD2 matches at 8 bases. The germline CDR1 and CDR2 sequences are MNHEY and SMNVEV (reference sequence). The V gene end was trimmed by 0 bases and the J gene end by 3 bases; junction bases not matched to a gene: 7. CDR3 size: 16 residues. The CDR3 loop reads CASSLSISGGFYEQYF. For the CDR3, the DNA is TGTGCCAGCAGTTTATCGATATCGGGGGGGTTCTACGAGCAGTACTTC.

In its sample, this clone was seen a few times. The chain recombines TRBV4-2 with TRBJ2-4; 8 nucleotides match TRBD1. Germline CDR1 is LGHNA and CDR2 is YNFKEQ. The CDR3 length is 15 residues. V shed 4 bases and J 0 bases; nucleotides not matched to a gene: 2. CDR3 bases: TGTGCCAGCAGCCTGGACAGGGTAGCCAAAAACATTCAGTACTTC. It specifies CASSLDRVAKNIQYF.

V gene TRBV5-1 combines with J gene TRBJ1-4; 11 bases fit TRBD1. The J segment lost 7 bases and the V segment lost 0 bases, leaving 2 bases of the junction unmatched. Germline V gene lookup returns CDR1 SGHRS and CDR2 YFSETQ. The CDR3 covers 15 residues. The DNA for the CDR3 is TGCGCCAGCAGCTTGGAGGGACAGGGGGGTGAAAAACTGTTTTTT. Its protein is CASSLEGQGGEKLFF.